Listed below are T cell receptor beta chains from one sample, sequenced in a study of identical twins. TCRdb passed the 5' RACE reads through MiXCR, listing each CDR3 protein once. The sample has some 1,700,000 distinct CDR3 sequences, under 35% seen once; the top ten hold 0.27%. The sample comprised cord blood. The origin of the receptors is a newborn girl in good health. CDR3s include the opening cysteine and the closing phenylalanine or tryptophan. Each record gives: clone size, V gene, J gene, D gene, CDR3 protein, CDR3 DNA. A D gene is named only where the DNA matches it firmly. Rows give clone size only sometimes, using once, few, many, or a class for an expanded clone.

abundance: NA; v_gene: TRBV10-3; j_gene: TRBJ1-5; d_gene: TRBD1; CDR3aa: CAISVGQGSNQPQHF; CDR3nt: TGTGCCATCAGTGTTGGACAGGGCTCCAATCAGCCCCAGCATTTT
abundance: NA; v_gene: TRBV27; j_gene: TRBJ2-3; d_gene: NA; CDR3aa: CASSLYGSHTQYF; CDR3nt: TGTGCCAGCAGTTTATACGGCAGTCATACGCAGTATTTT
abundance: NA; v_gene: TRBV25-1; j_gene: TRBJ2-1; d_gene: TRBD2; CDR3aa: CAPEGGGGRMNEQFF; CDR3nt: TGTGCCCCGGAAGGGGGTGGCGGGAGGATGAATGAGCAGTTCTTC
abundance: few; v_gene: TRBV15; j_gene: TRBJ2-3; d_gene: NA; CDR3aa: CATSRGGYTDTQYF; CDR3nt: TGTGCCACCAGCAGAGGGGGGTACACAGATACGCAGTATTTT
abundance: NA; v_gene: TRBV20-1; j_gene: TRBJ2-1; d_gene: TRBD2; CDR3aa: CSAGDPSGRDNEQFF; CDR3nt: TGCAGTGCTGGGGACCCTAGCGGGAGAGACAATGAGCAGTTCTTC
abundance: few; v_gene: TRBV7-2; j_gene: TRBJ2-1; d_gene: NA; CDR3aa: CASSVRRDVLEQFF; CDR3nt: TGTGCCAGCAGCGTTAGAAGGGACGTCTTGGAGCAGTTCTTC
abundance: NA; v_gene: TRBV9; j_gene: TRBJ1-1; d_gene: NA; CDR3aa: CASSPHLDPNTEAFF; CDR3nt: TGTGCCAGCAGCCCCCATCTCGACCCGAACACTGAAGCTTTCTTT
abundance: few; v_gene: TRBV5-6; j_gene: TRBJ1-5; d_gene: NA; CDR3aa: CASSLYEDQPQHF; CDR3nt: TGTGCCAGCAGCTTGTACGAGGATCAGCCCCAGCATTTT
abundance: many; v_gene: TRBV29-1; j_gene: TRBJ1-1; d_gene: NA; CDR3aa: CSVVRGNTEAFF; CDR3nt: TGCAGCGTTGTCCGGGGAAACACTGAAGCTTTCTTT
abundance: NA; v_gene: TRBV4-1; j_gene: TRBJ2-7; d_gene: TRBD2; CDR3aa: CASSHPSSGGKTYEQYF; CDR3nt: TGCGCCAGCAGCCATCCCTCTAGCGGGGGGAAGACCTACGAGCAGTACTTC
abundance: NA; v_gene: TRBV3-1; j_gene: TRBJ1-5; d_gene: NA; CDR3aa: CASSHQGISNQPQHF; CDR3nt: TGTGCCAGCAGCCACCAGGGGATAAGCAATCAGCCCCAGCATTTT
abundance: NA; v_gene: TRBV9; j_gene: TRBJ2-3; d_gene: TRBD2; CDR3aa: CASSPGPSGGYTDTQYF; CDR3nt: TGTGCCAGCAGCCCCGGCCCTAGCGGGGGGTACACAGATACGCAGTATTTT
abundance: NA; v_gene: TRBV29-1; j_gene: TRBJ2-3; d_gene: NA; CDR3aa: CSVGRTGRTDTQYF; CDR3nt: TGCAGCGTTGGGAGAACAGGGAGGACAGATACGCAGTATTTT
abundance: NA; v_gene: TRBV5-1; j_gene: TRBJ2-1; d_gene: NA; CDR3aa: CASSLGGIAAYNEQFF; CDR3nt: TGCGCCAGCAGCTTGGGAGGGATCGCGGCCTACAATGAGCAGTTCTTC
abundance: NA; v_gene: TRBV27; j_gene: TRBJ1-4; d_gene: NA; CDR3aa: CASSPVGISSTNEKLFF; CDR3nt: TGTGCCAGCAGTCCGGTGGGGATTTCGTCAACTAATGAAAAACTGTTTTTT
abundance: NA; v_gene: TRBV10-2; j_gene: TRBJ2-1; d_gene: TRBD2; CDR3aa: CASSVWTSGDYNEQFF; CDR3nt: TGCGCCAGCAGTGTGTGGACTAGCGGGGATTACAATGAGCAGTTCTTC
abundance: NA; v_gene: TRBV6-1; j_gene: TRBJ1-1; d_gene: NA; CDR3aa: CASSFQGRGAEAFF; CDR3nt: TGTGCCAGCAGTTTCCAGGGAAGGGGCGCTGAAGCTTTCTTT
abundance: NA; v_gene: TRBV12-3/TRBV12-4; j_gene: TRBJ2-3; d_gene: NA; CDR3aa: CASSLLAGPDTDTQYF; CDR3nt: TGTGCCAGCAGTTTATTGGCGGGGCCTGACACAGATACGCAGTATTTT
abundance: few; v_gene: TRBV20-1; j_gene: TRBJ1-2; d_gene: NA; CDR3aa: CSASLRQKTYGYTF; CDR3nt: TGCAGTGCTAGCCTACGACAGAAGACTTATGGCTACACCTTC
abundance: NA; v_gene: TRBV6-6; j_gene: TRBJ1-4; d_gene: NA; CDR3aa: CASSYSSPLREKLFF; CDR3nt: TGTGCCAGCAGTTACTCATCCCCACTGAGGGAAAAACTGTTTTTT
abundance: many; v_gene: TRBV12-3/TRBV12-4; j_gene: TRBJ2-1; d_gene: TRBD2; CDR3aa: CASSPRTSAYNEQFF; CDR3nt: TGTGCCAGCAGCCCTCGGACTAGCGCCTACAATGAGCAGTTCTTC
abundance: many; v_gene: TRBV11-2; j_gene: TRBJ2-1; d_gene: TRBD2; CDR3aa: CASSPLNPGTRLIQQFF; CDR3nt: TGTGCCAGCAGCCCACTTAATCCCGGGACTAGATTAATCCAGCAGTTCTTC
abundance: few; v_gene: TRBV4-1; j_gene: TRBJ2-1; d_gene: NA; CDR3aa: CASSQDPIRGNEQFF; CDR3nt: TGCGCCAGCAGCCAAGATCCCATCCGGGGGAATGAGCAGTTCTTC
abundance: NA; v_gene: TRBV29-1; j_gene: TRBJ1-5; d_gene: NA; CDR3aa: CSVEYGSSNRPQHF; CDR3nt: TGCAGCGTTGAATACGGGAGCAGCAATCGGCCCCAGCATTTT
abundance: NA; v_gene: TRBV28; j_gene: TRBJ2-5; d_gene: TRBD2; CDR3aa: CASSPISSSGWWETQYF; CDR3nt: TGTGCCAGCAGTCCCATTTCCTCTAGCGGGTGGTGGGAGACCCAGTACTTC
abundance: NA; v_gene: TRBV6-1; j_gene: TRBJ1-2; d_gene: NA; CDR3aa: CASSEIAKVNYGYTF; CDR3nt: TGTGCCAGCAGTGAAATCGCGAAGGTGAACTATGGCTACACCTTC
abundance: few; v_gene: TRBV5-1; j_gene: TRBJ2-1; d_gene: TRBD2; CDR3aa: CASSFITSGPDNEQFF; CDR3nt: TGCGCCAGCAGCTTCATCACTAGCGGACCCGACAATGAGCAGTTCTTC
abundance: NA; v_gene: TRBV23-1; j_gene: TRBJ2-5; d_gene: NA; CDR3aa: CASSRSIEGPQETQYF; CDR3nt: TGCGCCAGCAGTCGATCTATTGAGGGGCCCCAAGAGACCCAGTACTTC
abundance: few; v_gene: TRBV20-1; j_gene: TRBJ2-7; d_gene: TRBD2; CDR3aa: CSGWTSLSYEQYF; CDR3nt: TGCAGTGGATGGACTAGTCTCTCCTACGAGCAGTACTTC
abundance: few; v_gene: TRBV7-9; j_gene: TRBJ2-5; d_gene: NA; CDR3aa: CASSSWVSETQYF; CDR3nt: TGTGCCAGCAGCTCTTGGGTATCTGAGACCCAGTACTTC
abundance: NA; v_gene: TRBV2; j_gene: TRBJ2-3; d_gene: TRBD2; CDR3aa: CASRPERGYSDTQYF; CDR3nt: TGTGCCAGCAGGCCCGAGCGGGGGTATTCAGATACGCAGTATTTT
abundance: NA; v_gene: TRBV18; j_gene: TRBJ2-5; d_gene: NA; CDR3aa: CASLIQETQYF; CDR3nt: TGTGCCAGCCTCATCCAAGAGACCCAGTACTTC
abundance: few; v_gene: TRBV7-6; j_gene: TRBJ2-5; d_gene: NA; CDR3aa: CASSLLGGGIQETQYF; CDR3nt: TGTGCCAGCAGCTTATTGGGAGGGGGAATTCAAGAGACCCAGTACTTC
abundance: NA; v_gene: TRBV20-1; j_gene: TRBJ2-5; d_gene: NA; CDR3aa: CSASGARKETQYF; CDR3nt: TGCAGTGCTAGTGGGGCTAGGAAAGAGACCCAGTACTTC
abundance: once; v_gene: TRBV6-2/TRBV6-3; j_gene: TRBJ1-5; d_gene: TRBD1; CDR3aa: CASSYWDRDNQPQHF; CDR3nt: TGTGCCAGCAGTTACTGGGACAGGGACAATCAGCCCCAGCATTTT
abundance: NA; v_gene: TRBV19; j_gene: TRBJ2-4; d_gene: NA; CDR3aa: CASSIDPPGDIQYF; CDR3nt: TGTGCCAGTAGTATAGATCCGCCAGGGGACATTCAGTACTTC
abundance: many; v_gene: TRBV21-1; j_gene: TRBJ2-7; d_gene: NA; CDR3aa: CASSARDNSYEQYF; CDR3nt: TGTGCCAGCAGCGCTCGGGACAACTCCTACGAGCAGTACTTC
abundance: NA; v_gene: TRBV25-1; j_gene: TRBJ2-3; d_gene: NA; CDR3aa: CASSEGAGDTQYF; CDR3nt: TGTGCCAGCAGTGAGGGGGCTGGAGATACGCAGTATTTT
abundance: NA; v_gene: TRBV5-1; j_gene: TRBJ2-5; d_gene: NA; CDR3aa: CASSPITKTRNNEQYF; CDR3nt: TGCGCCAGCAGCCCTATAACTAAGACCCGCAACAATGAGCAGTACTTC
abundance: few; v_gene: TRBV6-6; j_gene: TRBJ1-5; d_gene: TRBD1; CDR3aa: CASSRAGTGNQPQHF; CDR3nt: TGTGCCAGCAGCCGGGCCGGGACAGGAAATCAGCCCCAGCATTTT
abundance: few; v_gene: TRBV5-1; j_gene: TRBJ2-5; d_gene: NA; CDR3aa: CASRLTPSQETQYF; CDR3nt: TGCGCCAGCAGATTGACGCCCAGCCAAGAGACCCAGTACTTC
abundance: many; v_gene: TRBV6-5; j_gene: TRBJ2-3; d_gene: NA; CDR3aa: CASSLNGGTDTQYF; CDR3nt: TGTGCCAGCAGTTTAAATGGAGGCACAGATACGCAGTATTTT
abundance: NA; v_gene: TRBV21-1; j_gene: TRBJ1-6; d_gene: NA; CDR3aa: CATGRVYCNSPLHF; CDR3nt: TGTGCCACAGGCCGGGTCTACTGTAATTCACCCCTCCACTTT
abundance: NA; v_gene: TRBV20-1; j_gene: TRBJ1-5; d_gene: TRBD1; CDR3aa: CSGQGVSNQPQHF; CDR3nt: TGCAGTGGACAGGGGGTAAGCAATCAGCCCCAGCATTTT
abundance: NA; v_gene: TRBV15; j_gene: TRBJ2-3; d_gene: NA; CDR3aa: CATSRVGSGLSTDTRYF; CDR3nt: TGTGCCACCAGCAGAGTGGGGTCGGGCCTTAGCACAGATACGCGGTATTTT
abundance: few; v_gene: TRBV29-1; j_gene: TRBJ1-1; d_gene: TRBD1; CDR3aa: CSVAYRGSGTEAFF; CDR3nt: TGCAGCGTTGCTTACAGGGGAAGTGGCACTGAAGCTTTCTTT
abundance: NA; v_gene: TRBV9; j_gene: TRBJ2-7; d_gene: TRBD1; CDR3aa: CASSKTGGSLSYEQYF; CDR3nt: TGTGCCAGCAGCAAAACAGGGGGCTCTCTTTCCTACGAGCAGTACTTC
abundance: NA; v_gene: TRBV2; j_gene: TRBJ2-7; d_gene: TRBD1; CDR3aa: CAGSSYRGWEQYF; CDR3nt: TGTGCCGGCAGTTCTTACAGGGGTTGGGAGCAGTACTTC
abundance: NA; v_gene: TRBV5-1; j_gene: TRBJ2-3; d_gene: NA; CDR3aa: CAIPRDSYTDTRYF; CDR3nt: TGCGCCATCCCACGGGACTCCTACACAGATACGCGGTATTTT
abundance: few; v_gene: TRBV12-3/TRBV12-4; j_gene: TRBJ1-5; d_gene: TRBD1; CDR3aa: CASRPTGGNNQPQHF; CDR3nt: TGTGCCAGCAGGCCCACAGGGGGCAACAATCAGCCCCAGCATTTT
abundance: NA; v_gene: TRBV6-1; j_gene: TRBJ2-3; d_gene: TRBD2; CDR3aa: CASSDPGLAGVGTQYF; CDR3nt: TGTGCCAGCAGTGATCCCGGGCTAGCGGGAGTGGGTACGCAGTATTTT
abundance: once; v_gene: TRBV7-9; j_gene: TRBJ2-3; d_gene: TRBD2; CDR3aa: CASIKYSGGITDTQYF; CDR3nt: TGTGCCAGCATTAAATACAGCGGGGGAATCACAGATACGCAGTATTTT
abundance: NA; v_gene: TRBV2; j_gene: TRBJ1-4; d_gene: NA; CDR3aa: CAIPDPAANEKLFF; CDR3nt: TGTGCCATACCGGACCCCGCAGCTAATGAAAAACTGTTTTTT
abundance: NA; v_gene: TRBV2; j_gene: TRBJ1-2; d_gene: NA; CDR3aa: CASSVAAAGPDAYGYTF; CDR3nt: TGTGCCAGCAGTGTAGCTGCCGCTGGACCGGACGCCTATGGCTACACCTTC
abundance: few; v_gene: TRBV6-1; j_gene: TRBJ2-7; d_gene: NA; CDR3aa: CASSMERRSYEQYF; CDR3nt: TGTGCCAGCAGTATGGAGCGGCGCTCCTACGAGCAGTACTTC
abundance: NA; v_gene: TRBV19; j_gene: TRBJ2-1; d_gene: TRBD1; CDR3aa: CASKGDRVDNEQFF; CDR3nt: TGTGCCAGTAAGGGGGACAGGGTAGACAATGAGCAGTTCTTC
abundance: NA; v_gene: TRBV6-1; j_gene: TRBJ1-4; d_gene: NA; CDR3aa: CASSGGRINEKLFF; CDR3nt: TGTGCCAGCAGTGGGGGACGGATTAATGAAAAACTGTTTTTT
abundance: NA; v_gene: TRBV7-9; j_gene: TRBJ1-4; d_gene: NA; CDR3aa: CASTRALNEKLFF; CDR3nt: TGTGCCAGCACCCGGGCCTTAAATGAAAAACTGTTTTTT
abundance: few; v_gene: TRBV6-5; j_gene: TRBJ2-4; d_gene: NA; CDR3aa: CASSYPAEPRLLAKNIQYF; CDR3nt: TGTGCCAGCAGTTACCCGGCGGAACCCCGACTCTTAGCCAAAAACATTCAGTACTTC